Listed below are T cell receptor beta chains from one sample, sequenced in a study of PD-L1 blockade in urothelial cancer. This table comes from immunoSEQ multiplex PCR, and its TCRdb copy is limited to in-frame clones, with some not included. Of about 88,000 clones in the sample, 90% were seen once. Material: PBMCs, obtained around atezolizumab (anti-PD-L1) treatment. The receptors were gathered from a man in his fifties or sixties with urothelial cancer. Each CDR3 is given with its conserved first and last residue. Each record gives: J gene, clone size, D gene, CDR3 length, V gene, CDR3 DNA, CDR3 protein. D genes are given only for firm matches. Clone size, where shown, is once, few, many, or a class for clones that have expanded.

j_gene: TRBJ1-1
abundance: -
d_gene: -
len: 13
v_gene: TRBV14
CDR3nt: TGTGCCAGCAGCCAGACTACAGGGACTGAAGCTTTCTTT
CDR3aa: CASSQTTGTEAFF

j_gene: TRBJ1-2
abundance: -
d_gene: TRBD1
len: 15
v_gene: TRBV5-4
CDR3nt: TGTGCCAGCAGCATCGGACAGGGGGCGCGCGGTGGCTACACCTTC
CDR3aa: CASSIGQGARGGYTF

j_gene: TRBJ1-1
abundance: -
d_gene: TRBD1
len: 13
v_gene: TRBV30
CDR3nt: TGTGCCTGGAAGGGACAGCCGACCACTGAAGCTTTCTTT
CDR3aa: CAWKGQPTTEAFF

j_gene: TRBJ2-7
abundance: -
d_gene: -
len: 14
v_gene: TRBV11-2
CDR3nt: TGTGCCAGCAGCTTAGATCGCCAGGTCTACGAGCAGTACTTC
CDR3aa: CASSLDRQVYEQYF

j_gene: TRBJ2-7
abundance: -
d_gene: TRBD1
len: 13
v_gene: TRBV10-3
CDR3nt: TGTGCCATCAGTGGGGGCAGGGGGAACGAGCAGTACTTC
CDR3aa: CAISGGRGNEQYF

j_gene: TRBJ2-2
abundance: -
d_gene: -
len: 14
v_gene: TRBV6-6
CDR3nt: TGTGCCAGCAGTTACTCGAGTGGCACCGGGGAGCTGTTTTTT
CDR3aa: CASSYSSGTGELFF

j_gene: TRBJ2-1
abundance: -
d_gene: -
len: 11
v_gene: TRBV5-5
CDR3nt: TGTGCCAGCAGCTTTACAAATGAGCAGTTCTTC
CDR3aa: CASSFTNEQFF

j_gene: TRBJ2-1
abundance: once
d_gene: TRBD2
len: 16
v_gene: TRBV5-1
CDR3nt: TGCGCCAGCAGCTTCTTAGCGGGGGCCTCCTACAATGAGCAGTTCTTC
CDR3aa: CASSFLAGASYNEQFF

j_gene: TRBJ1-1
abundance: -
d_gene: -
len: 11
v_gene: TRBV29-1
CDR3nt: TGCAGCGTTGCCAGGGCCACTGAAGCTTTCTTT
CDR3aa: CSVARATEAFF

j_gene: TRBJ2-3
abundance: -
d_gene: -
len: 16
v_gene: TRBV28
CDR3nt: TGTGCCAGCAGCCCATCCGGGGGGCGGAGCACAGATACGCAGTATTTT
CDR3aa: CASSPSGGRSTDTQYF

j_gene: TRBJ1-1
abundance: -
d_gene: -
len: 13
v_gene: TRBV5-6
CDR3nt: TGTGCCAGCATCCGCAGTACGTTCACTGAAGCTTTCTTT
CDR3aa: CASIRSTFTEAFF

j_gene: TRBJ2-7
abundance: -
d_gene: TRBD2
len: 12
v_gene: TRBV9
CDR3nt: TGTGCCAGCAGCACCCCCCCCGGGACTATGGATTTC
CDR3aa: CASSTPPGTMDF

j_gene: TRBJ2-2
abundance: -
d_gene: -
len: 12
v_gene: TRBV30
CDR3nt: TGTGCCTCTCTTTTTGACACCGGGGAGCTGTTTTTT
CDR3aa: CASLFDTGELFF

j_gene: TRBJ1-3
abundance: -
d_gene: -
len: 16
v_gene: TRBV9
CDR3nt: TGTGCCAGCAGCGTAACTCAGGGAGGAACTGGAAACACCATATATTTT
CDR3aa: CASSVTQGGTGNTIYF

j_gene: TRBJ2-3
abundance: few
d_gene: TRBD1
len: 14
v_gene: TRBV19
CDR3nt: TGTGCCAGTAGTACCGACAGGGGCACAGATACGCAGTATTTT
CDR3aa: CASSTDRGTDTQYF

j_gene: TRBJ2-5
abundance: few
d_gene: TRBD2
len: 15
v_gene: TRBV7-8
CDR3nt: TGTGCCAGCAGCTTCTCAGCGGGAGGACAAGAGACCCAGTACTTC
CDR3aa: CASSFSAGGQETQYF

j_gene: TRBJ2-7
abundance: -
d_gene: TRBD1
len: 15
v_gene: TRBV7-2
CDR3nt: TGTGCCAGCAGCTTGAGGACAGGGGGCATGGGCGAGCAGTACTTC
CDR3aa: CASSLRTGGMGEQYF

j_gene: TRBJ2-5
abundance: -
d_gene: TRBD2
len: 15
v_gene: TRBV7-2
CDR3nt: TGTGCCAGCAGCCCCGGGCGGGGGAGTTATCTGACCCAGTACTTC
CDR3aa: CASSPGRGSYLTQYF

j_gene: TRBJ2-3
abundance: -
d_gene: -
len: 13
v_gene: TRBV7-2
CDR3nt: TGTGCCAGCAGCCGCCTAGGCACAGATACGCAGTATTTT
CDR3aa: CASSRLGTDTQYF

j_gene: TRBJ2-7
abundance: few
d_gene: TRBD1
len: 15
v_gene: TRBV7-2
CDR3nt: TGTGCCAGCAGTCTAACCGGGACAGAACTCTACGAGCAGTACTTC
CDR3aa: CASSLTGTELYEQYF

j_gene: TRBJ2-2
abundance: -
d_gene: -
len: 14
v_gene: TRBV28
CDR3nt: TGTGCCAGCAGTTCACCTGCGGAGACCGGGGAGCTGTTTTTT
CDR3aa: CASSSPAETGELFF

j_gene: TRBJ2-7
abundance: -
d_gene: TRBD2
len: 16
v_gene: TRBV4-1
CDR3nt: TGCGCCAGCAGCCAAGATCGTTCTAGCGGGGTATACGAGCAGTACTTC
CDR3aa: CASSQDRSSGVYEQYF

j_gene: TRBJ2-1
abundance: -
d_gene: -
len: 13
v_gene: TRBV5-4
CDR3nt: TGTGCCAGCACCCGGGGGTACAACAATGAGCAGTTCTTC
CDR3aa: CASTRGYNNEQFF

j_gene: TRBJ2-1
abundance: -
d_gene: -
len: 14
v_gene: TRBV9
CDR3nt: TGTGCCAGCACCCCAGTAGACGGGAGAACTGAGCAGTTCTTC
CDR3aa: CASTPVDGRTEQFF

j_gene: TRBJ2-1
abundance: once
d_gene: TRBD1
len: 15
v_gene: TRBV6-5
CDR3nt: TGTGCCAGCAGTTACAGTCAGGGGGCGCAAGGTGAGCAGTTCTTC
CDR3aa: CASSYSQGAQGEQFF

j_gene: TRBJ1-1
abundance: once
d_gene: TRBD1
len: 13
v_gene: TRBV27
CDR3nt: TGTGCCAGCAGTGAGACAGGGTCCACTGAAGCTTTCTTT
CDR3aa: CASSETGSTEAFF

j_gene: TRBJ2-3
abundance: -
d_gene: TRBD2
len: 19
v_gene: TRBV28
CDR3nt: TGTGCCAGCAGTACTATAGTACTAGCGGGAGGGCCTAGCACAGATACGCAGTATTTT
CDR3aa: CASSTIVLAGGPSTDTQYF